The present entry profiles one T cell receptor beta chain with its context. Its antigen is currently unknown. This entry is derived from a study of shared clonotypes between healthy human individuals. Per germline, CDR1 SGHTA and CDR2 FQGNSA. Between the trimmed V and J ends, which lost 1 base and 7 bases, there was a span of 13 bases. The CDR3 consists of 15 residues. The assay used deep level. Some clones are missing from TCRdb's copy, which holds only in-frame ones; the method was immunoSEQ multiplex PCR. The repertoire holds about 460,000 clones, with roughly four fifths as singletons. Overall study results and limits: Donor scarcity curtailed the genetic and exposure-history diversity represented herein.

V usage is TRBV7-2 and J usage is TRBJ1-4; no clear D. This sequence originates from a woman aged 40-49 years in good health. Some clones in this sample may be carry-over from other donors' samples. Source material: PBMCs. In DNA form, the CDR3 reads TGTGCCAGCAGCTTAGTTGGTTCGAGGCCTGAAAAACTGTTTTTT. Residues: CASSLVGSRPEKLFF.